This T cell receptor beta chain was recorded in a study of shared clonotypes between healthy human individuals (dated by TCRdb to between 2020 and 2021). In terms of the full investigation: A few men and a couple of women, aged 18 to 49 years, made up the cohort. For each donor, three plates each were used for CD4 naive and CD4 memory, two plates were used for CD8 naive, and one plate was used for CD8 memory. To estimate repertoire size and how much clonotypes are shared between individuals, the study performed deep sequencing of blood TCR repertoires from 4 to 6 healthy adults. To increase sequencing depth and limit assay-specific biases, different laboratories used diverse techniques to prepare libraries and sequence TCR repertoires. Between about 0.94 and 10 billion PBMCs per donor were obtained by leukapheresis.

Using the deep immunoSEQ assay, TCR CDR3 regions were amplified from genomic DNA by multiplex PCR. Genomic DNA extracted from each cell subset was distributed evenly over all wells of several immunoSEQ 96-well plates, and each plate served as one replicate. For sorted subsets, 150 to 200 ng genomic DNA, equal to 25,000 to 35,000 T cell genomes, was loaded into each replicate PCR. Purified libraries were measured with a Qubit 3.0 fluorometer, size-checked on a Bioanalyzer 2100, and measured again with the KAPA Library Quantification kit. Every immunoSEQ 96-well plate was sequenced on a separate single-read 150-cycle Illumina NextSeq 550 flow cell. Under the source paper's analysis protocol: The immunoSEQ output contained only junctional sequences without quality scores, so filtering could not match that applied to full-length reads. Sequences were annotated with PyIR, a Python wrapper for IgBLAST v1.9, using IMGT germline references to assign V/J genes and CDR3. Reads were removed for weak V/J assignments (E-value above 1e-6), missing CDR3, stop codons, out-of-frame junctions, or ambiguous translated residues. A V3J clonotype was defined by an identical inferred V gene, J gene, and CDR3 amino acid sequence. Percentage overlap between repertoires was computed as shared unique clonotypes divided by the size of the smaller repertoire. Three approaches were used to assess repertoire richness: RTK rarefaction, the Chao1 estimator, and Recon v2.1 estimates of unobserved clonotypes. For all TCRbeta clonotypes obtained by the gDNA method from several donors, generation probabilities were computed with OLGA. Imported from immuneACCESS, the table was reduced by TCRdb to in-frame sequences with V and J called. These copies leave out some clones; in studies compared against another copy, an unresolved V gene accounts for under half, and the cause of the remainder is not known. The V and J calls and clone size are taken from that table; D and trimming were inferred from the DNA. In this sample the table shows about 610,000 clones, 95% to 97% of which occur a single time. The ten largest make up 0.11% of the sample.

Cut back by 0 bases and 5 bases, the V and J ends lie 7 bases apart. Inclusive of the bounding cysteine and phenylalanine, the CDR3 is 13 residues long. The DNA shown is the 39-base CDR3, in frame from base 1. CDR1 and CDR2 are read off the germline V gene as SGHDT and YYEEEE. Findings and caveats that apply to the study as a whole: Sampling was restricted to blood, and TCR repertoires in tissue are likely to differ from TCR repertoires in blood. Larger estimated clonotype richness was generally found for naive subsets than for memory subsets. Across a few donors, roughly 5% of naive CD4, approximately 3.6% of naive CD8, approximately 2.5% of memory CD4, and 0.4% of memory CD8 clonotypes were shared. Based on pairwise subsampling, the degree of clonotype sharing among donors was expected to be affected by sequencing depth. Compared with non-shared clonotypes, the clonotypes found in all four sorted-subset donors had higher generation probabilities. Rarefaction of sorted-subset datasets indicated incomplete sequencing despite the large sequencing depth. The small number of donors limited the genetic and exposure-history diversity represented.

CD8 naive samples consisted of CD45RO-negative cells that were positively selected for CCR7, yielding a CD45RA+CCR7+ population without TemRA cells. Donors were healthy HIV-negative adults with no recently reported acute infections or vaccinations. Every donor was a Caucasian adult residing in Nashville, Tennessee, USA. After blood collection by leukapheresis, PBMCs were isolated using Ficoll-Histopaque density gradient centrifugation and then cryopreserved in the vapor phase of liquid nitrogen. Analytical flow cytometry was used to check the purity and quantity of every magnetically sorted T cell population. Genomic DNA was isolated from every sorted fraction and measured by UV absorbance on a Nanodrop 2000c. Of note for this clone: Its antigen is currently not known. No base qualities exist here, and no much larger clone lies one base off it.

The chain was built from TRBV5-6 and TRBJ2-3; no D gene can be assigned with confidence. The receptor's source is a woman younger than 45 in good health. The sample comprised naive CD8+ T cells sorted from blood. The cell subset or site label for this specimen denotes: CD45RA+CCR7+. The DNA sequence follows: TGTGCCAGCAGCTTGGGAAGGTTAGATACGCAGTATTTT. Its translation is CASSLGRLDTQYF.